A selection of T cell receptor beta chains follows, all from one sample in a study of shared clonotypes between healthy human individuals. Here immunoSEQ multiplex PCR was the method, and the copy in TCRdb shows in-frame clones only, minus some. The sample has 850,000 to 1,200,000 clones; about 80% are singletons. The source material was memory CD4+ T cells sorted from blood. Receptors originate from a man younger than 35 in good health. CDR3s include the opening cysteine and the closing phenylalanine or tryptophan.

j_call cdr3_length v_call cdr3_aa
TRBJ2-3 13 TRBV5-1 CASSEPGTDTQYF
TRBJ1-2 14 TRBV5-1 CASSSISSAYGYTF
TRBJ2-1 14 TRBV30 CAWSPISGINEQFF
TRBJ1-2 13 TRBV30 CAWSPLQGEGYTF
TRBJ2-1 17 TRBV4-1 CASSLLIGTTSYNEQFF
TRBJ2-3 15 TRBV19 CASSIGGGRKDTQYF
TRBJ1-3 15 TRBV28 CASSSTGDTGNTIYF
TRBJ2-7 16 TRBV5-6 CASSSLGTNSLREQYF
TRBJ1-6 16 TRBV5-1 CASSLVRQGSYSPLHF
TRBJ2-3 13 TRBV18 CASSRDYTDTQYF
TRBJ2-2 13 TRBV7-3 CASSNRGKAELFF
TRBJ1-6 16 TRBV28 CASSLAARGGNSPLHF
TRBJ1-1 15 TRBV7-8 CASSLAGRAGTEAFF
TRBJ2-3 15 TRBV30 CAWSFGGVSTDTQYF
TRBJ1-2 14 TRBV2 CASTEEGSTAGYTF
TRBJ2-2 17 TRBV7-2 CASTQPGQGSNTGELFF
TRBJ2-2 14 TRBV19 CASSISRNTGELFF
TRBJ1-3 14 TRBV27 CASSRQGAGNTIYF
TRBJ1-1 19 TRBV7-5 CARSLDVYPSSGRFTEAFF
TRBJ1-2 13 TRBV18 CASSPRGGDGYTF
TRBJ2-7 12 TRBV7-2 CASSVDINEQYF
TRBJ1-1 13 TRBV6-6 CASSYSWGGEAFF
TRBJ2-3 15 TRBV5-1 CASSFEDRGLDTQYF
TRBJ1-1 14 TRBV9 CASSQRPGNTEAFF
TRBJ2-1 15 TRBV10-3 CAISGSLPAGSEQFF
TRBJ1-1 15 TRBV27 CASSLLPQGNTEAFF
TRBJ2-5 17 TRBV5-4 CASSSGLAGSRGETQYF
TRBJ2-7 13 TRBV29-1 CSVVLAGVKVQYF
TRBJ2-1 16 TRBV5-1 CASSWPSSGVVNEQFF
TRBJ2-7 12 TRBV9 CASSVTDYEQYF
TRBJ2-6 16 TRBV7-9 CASSFATGSGANVLTF
TRBJ2-1 14 TRBV5-1 CASSLSRIGHGQFF
TRBJ1-2 12 TRBV7-8 CASSLALSGYTF
TRBJ2-3 13 TRBV4-2 CASSQASRDTQYF
TRBJ2-3 11 TRBV15 CATSTADTQYF
TRBJ2-7 11 TRBV20-1 CSAIRGYEQYF
TRBJ1-4 13 TRBV28 CASSLRVNEKLFF
TRBJ1-1 14 TRBV6-6 CATIGAGSNTEAFF
TRBJ2-1 15 TRBV19 CASTPTSGSYNEQFF
TRBJ1-2 16 TRBV7-9 CASSLAAGGGRSGYTF
TRBJ2-2 15 TRBV6-5 CASSYTPWGTGELFF
TRBJ2-5 14 TRBV5-1 CASSFTSGQETQYF
TRBJ2-7 10 TRBV10-3 CAAGTYEQYF
TRBJ2-5 14 TRBV11-2 CASSPTTGQETQYF
TRBJ2-7 16 TRBV6-6 CASSYGTSGGRYEQYF
TRBJ2-1 13 TRBV29-1 CSVPGRRPDEQFF
TRBJ1-2 13 TRBV4-1 CASSQGDSYGYTF
TRBJ2-7 15 TRBV5-1 CASSWGRAASYEQYF
TRBJ2-7 15 TRBV27 CASSLSAGFSYEQYF
TRBJ2-7 15 TRBV4-1 CASSPAYKGGYEQYF
TRBJ2-2 17 TRBV10-3 CAISTRLAGGAGGELFF
TRBJ1-6 13 TRBV2 CASSEGSHSPLHF
TRBJ2-1 14 TRBV19 CATTGVYSYNEQFF
TRBJ1-1 16 TRBV7-8 CASSLSGGFMNTEAFF
TRBJ2-1 14 TRBV7-2 CASRSTGTTPEQFF
TRBJ1-5 16 TRBV2 CASSEGSQYSNQPQHF
TRBJ2-3 14 TRBV30 CAWRESGLTDTQYF
TRBJ2-3 14 TRBV11-3 CASSSGPATDTQYF
TRBJ1-6 17 TRBV9 CASSVAPRDSQDSPLHF
TRBJ2-6 17 TRBV10-3 CAISVSGSVSGANVLTF